A selection of T cell receptor beta chains follows, all from one sample in a study of CD8 T cells in ankylosing spondylitis. Each CDR3 protein is one row after TCRdb ran MiXCR on the 5' RACE reads. The data contain 150,000 to 200,000 distinct CDR3 sequences, roughly 11% of them seen just once; the ten biggest clones take up approximately 32%. The material sequenced was blood, either unsorted or a sorted T cell fraction (not recorded which). These receptors all stem from a male donor with ankylosing spondylitis or in good health (not recorded which). Each CDR3 is given with its conserved first and last residue. A D gene is named only where the DNA matches it firmly. The listing skips clone size in some rows; elsewhere it reads once, few, many or a size class.

size	J	V	length	D	CDR3	DNA
many	TRBJ2-1	TRBV24-1	16	TRBD2	CATSDPGTSRYNEQFF	TGTGCCACCAGTGATCCCGGGACTAGCCGGTACAATGAGCAGTTCTTC
few	TRBJ2-1	TRBV7-2	15	TRBD2	CASSFGTSGSDEQFF	TGTGCCAGCAGCTTCGGGACTAGCGGTTCAGATGAGCAGTTCTTC
many	TRBJ1-1	TRBV12-3/TRBV12-4	14	TRBD1	CASSLDRGRTEAFF	TGTGCCAGCAGTTTAGACAGGGGGCGAACTGAAGCTTTCTTT
many	TRBJ2-1	TRBV15	15	TRBD2	CATRSERDIYNEQFF	TGTGCCACCAGGAGCGAGCGGGATATCTACAATGAGCAGTTCTTC
.	TRBJ1-1	TRBV10-3	14	.	CAIGSLGVNTEAFF	TGTGCCATCGGTTCGCTGGGGGTGAACACTGAAGCTTTCTTT
few	TRBJ2-1	TRBV18	16	.	CASSPPTPRVYNEQFF	TGTGCCAGCTCACCACCGACCCCAAGGGTCTACAATGAGCAGTTCTTC
.	TRBJ1-2	TRBV12-5	12	.	CASAPSGGSYTF	TGTGCTAGTGCGCCGAGTGGGGGAAGCTACACCTTC
many	TRBJ2-1	TRBV6-5	17	.	CASSYRPRPRDNNEQFF	TGTGCCAGCAGTTATCGCCCTCGGCCCCGCGATAACAATGAGCAGTTCTTC
many	TRBJ1-1	TRBV9	12	.	CASSGGTTEAFF	TGTGCCAGCTCGGGTGGGACAACTGAAGCTTTCTTT
.	TRBJ1-6	TRBV7-2	14	TRBD1	CASSRQGDNSPLHF	TGTGCCAGCAGCCGACAGGGGGATAATTCACCCCTCCACTTT
few	TRBJ2-7	TRBV10-2	14	TRBD2	CASSELGTSYEQYF	TGCGCCAGCAGTGAGTTAGGGACTAGCTACGAGCAGTACTTC
many	TRBJ1-2	TRBV6-1	14	TRBD1	CASSDPDRPYGYTF	TGTGCCAGCTCTGACCCGGACAGGCCCTATGGCTACACCTTC
many	TRBJ1-3	TRBV5-1	14	.	CASSLAGPGNTIYF	TGCGCCAGCAGCTTAGCCGGACCTGGAAACACCATATATTTT
.	TRBJ2-1	TRBV28	15	.	CASFLGAGQQNEQFF	TGTGCCAGCTTCCTAGGGGCAGGGCAACAGAATGAGCAGTTCTTC
.	TRBJ2-5	TRBV3-1	13	.	CASSQDNLGTQYF	TGTGCCAGCAGCCAGGATAATTTGGGGACCCAGTACTTC
.	TRBJ2-1	TRBV2	14	TRBD1	CASRVTGTGNEQFF	TGTGCCAGCAGGGTCACCGGGACAGGCAATGAGCAGTTCTTC
many	TRBJ2-5	TRBV20-1	12	.	CSASRISGTQYF	TGCAGTGCTTCCCGTATAAGTGGGACCCAGTACTTC
many	TRBJ1-5	TRBV19	14	TRBD1	CASSSRQGYQPQHF	TGTGCCAGTAGCTCCCGACAGGGCTATCAGCCCCAGCATTTT
.	TRBJ2-6	TRBV5-1	17	.	CASSLAGQRSGANVLTF	TGCGCCAGCAGCTTGGCGGGACAACGCTCTGGGGCCAACGTCCTGACTTTC
many	TRBJ2-7	TRBV18	16	TRBD1	CASSPPRQGYPYEQYF	TGTGCCAGCTCACCACCGAGACAGGGGTATCCCTACGAGCAGTACTTC
many	TRBJ2-1	TRBV20-1	15	.	CSAREVGRGYNEQFF	TGCAGTGCTAGAGAGGTCGGCAGGGGATACAATGAGCAGTTCTTC
many	TRBJ2-1	TRBV20-1	11	.	CSANLGNEQFF	TGCAGTGCTAACCTAGGGAATGAGCAGTTCTTC
few	TRBJ2-5	TRBV20-1	13	TRBD1	CSAASTGSETQYF	TGCAGTGCCGCTTCGACAGGGAGTGAGACCCAGTACTTC
many	TRBJ2-1	TRBV11-2	15	.	CASSLGQRDTMRQFF	TGTGCCAGCAGCTTAGGACAGAGAGATACAATGAGGCAGTTCTTC
many	TRBJ2-7	TRBV9	15	TRBD1	CASSVGTGTGEEQYF	TGTGCCAGCAGCGTAGGGACCGGGACAGGGGAGGAGCAGTACTTC
.	TRBJ1-6	TRBV7-2	13	.	CASSLIYNSPLHF	TGTGCCAGCAGCTTAATTTATAATTCACCCCTCCACTTT
many	TRBJ2-2	TRBV10-2	14	TRBD1	CASSEDRVTGELFF	TGCGCCAGCAGTGAGGACAGGGTGACCGGGGAGCTGTTTTTT
.	TRBJ2-3	TRBV29-1	15	TRBD1	CSVFKGQGLPDTQYF	TGCAGCGTCTTTAAGGGACAGGGGTTGCCAGATACGCAGTATTTT